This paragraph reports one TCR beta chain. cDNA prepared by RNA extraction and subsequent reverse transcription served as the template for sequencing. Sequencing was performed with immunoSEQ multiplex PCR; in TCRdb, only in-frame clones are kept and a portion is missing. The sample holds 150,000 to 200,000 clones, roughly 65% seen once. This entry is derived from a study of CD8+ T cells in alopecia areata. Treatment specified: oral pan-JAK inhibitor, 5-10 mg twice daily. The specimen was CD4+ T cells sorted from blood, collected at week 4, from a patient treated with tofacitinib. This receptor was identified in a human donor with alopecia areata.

Here the CDR3 DNA reads TGCAGCGCGGCGGTCCTAGCGGGAGACGAGCAGTACTTC. The encoded protein is CSAAVLAGDEQYF. The chain recombines TRBV29-1 with TRBJ2-7; TRBD2 matches 10 bases. The germline CDR1 and CDR2 sequences are SQVTM and ANQGSEA. Trimming removed 7 bases from V and 5 bases from J; junction bases left unmatched: 8. The CDR3 loop spans 13 amino acids.